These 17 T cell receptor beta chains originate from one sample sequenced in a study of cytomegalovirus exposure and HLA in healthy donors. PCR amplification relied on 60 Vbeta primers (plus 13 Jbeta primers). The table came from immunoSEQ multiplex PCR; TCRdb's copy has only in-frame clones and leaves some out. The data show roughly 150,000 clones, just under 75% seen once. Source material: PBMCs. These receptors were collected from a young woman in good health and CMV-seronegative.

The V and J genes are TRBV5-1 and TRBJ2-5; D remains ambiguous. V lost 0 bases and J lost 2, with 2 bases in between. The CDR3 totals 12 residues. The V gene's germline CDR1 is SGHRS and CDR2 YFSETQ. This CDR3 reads CASSLVQETQYF. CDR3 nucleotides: TGCGCCAGCAGCTTGGTACAAGAGACCCAGTACTTC.

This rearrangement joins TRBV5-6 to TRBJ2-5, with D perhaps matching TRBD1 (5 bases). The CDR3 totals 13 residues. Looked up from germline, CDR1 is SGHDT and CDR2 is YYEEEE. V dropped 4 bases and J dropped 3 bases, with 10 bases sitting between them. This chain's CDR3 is CASSVDSKETQYF. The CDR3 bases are TGTGCCAGCAGCGTTGACAGTAAAGAGACCCAGTACTTC.

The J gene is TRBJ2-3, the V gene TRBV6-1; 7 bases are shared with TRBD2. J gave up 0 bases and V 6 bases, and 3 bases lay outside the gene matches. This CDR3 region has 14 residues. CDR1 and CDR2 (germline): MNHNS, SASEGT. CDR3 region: CASREGLSTDTQYF. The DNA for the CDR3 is TGTGCCAGCAGAGAGGGACTAAGCACAGATACGCAGTATTTT.

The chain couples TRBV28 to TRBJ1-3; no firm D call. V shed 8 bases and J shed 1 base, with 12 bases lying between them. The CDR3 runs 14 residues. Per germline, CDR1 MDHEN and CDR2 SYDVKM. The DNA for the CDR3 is TGTGCCAGCTGGGAGGACCGGTCTGGAAACACCATATATTTT. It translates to CASWEDRSGNTIYF.

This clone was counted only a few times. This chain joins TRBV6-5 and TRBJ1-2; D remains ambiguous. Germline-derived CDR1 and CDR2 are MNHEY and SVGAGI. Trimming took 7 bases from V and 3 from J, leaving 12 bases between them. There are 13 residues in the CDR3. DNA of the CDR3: TGTGCCAGCACGAGGGCCCCTGACTATGGCTACACCTTC. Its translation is CASTRAPDYGYTF.

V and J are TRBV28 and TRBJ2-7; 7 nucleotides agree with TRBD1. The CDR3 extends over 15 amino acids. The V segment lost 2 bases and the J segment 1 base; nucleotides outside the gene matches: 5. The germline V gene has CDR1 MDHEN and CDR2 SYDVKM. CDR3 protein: CASSLARDSSYEQYF. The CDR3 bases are TGTGCCAGCAGTTTAGCCCGGGACAGTTCCTACGAGCAGTACTTC.

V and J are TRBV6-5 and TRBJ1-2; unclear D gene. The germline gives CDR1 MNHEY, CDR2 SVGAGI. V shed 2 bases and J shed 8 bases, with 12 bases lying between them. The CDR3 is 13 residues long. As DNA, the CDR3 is TGTGCCAGCAGTTACCTCGAAAAGCGGGGCTACACCTTC. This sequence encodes CASSYLEKRGYTF.

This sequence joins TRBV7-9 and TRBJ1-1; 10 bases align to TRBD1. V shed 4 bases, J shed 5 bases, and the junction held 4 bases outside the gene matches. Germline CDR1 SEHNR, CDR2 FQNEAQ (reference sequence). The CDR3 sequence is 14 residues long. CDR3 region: CASSSGQGVTEAFF. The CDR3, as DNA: TGTGCCAGCAGCTCCGGACAGGGGGTAACTGAAGCTTTCTTT.

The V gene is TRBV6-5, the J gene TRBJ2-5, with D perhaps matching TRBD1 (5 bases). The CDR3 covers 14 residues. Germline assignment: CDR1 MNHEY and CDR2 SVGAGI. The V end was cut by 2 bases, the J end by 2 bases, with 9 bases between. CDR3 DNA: TGTGCCAGCAGTTACGGACACGAACAAGAGACCCAGTACTTC. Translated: CASSYGHEQETQYF.

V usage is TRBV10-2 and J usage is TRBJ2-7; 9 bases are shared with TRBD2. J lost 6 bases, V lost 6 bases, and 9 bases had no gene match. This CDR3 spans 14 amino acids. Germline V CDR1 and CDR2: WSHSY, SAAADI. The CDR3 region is CASRGSGRSLEQYV. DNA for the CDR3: TGCGCCAGCAGGGGAAGCGGGAGGAGCCTCGAGCAGTACGTC.

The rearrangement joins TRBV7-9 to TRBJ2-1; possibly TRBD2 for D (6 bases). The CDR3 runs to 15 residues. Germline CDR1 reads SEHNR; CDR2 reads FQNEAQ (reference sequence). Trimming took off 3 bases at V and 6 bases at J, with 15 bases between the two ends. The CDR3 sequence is CASSFPSSGSNEQFF. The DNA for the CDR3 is TGTGCCAGCAGCTTTCCTAGCAGCGGGTCCAATGAGCAGTTCTTC.

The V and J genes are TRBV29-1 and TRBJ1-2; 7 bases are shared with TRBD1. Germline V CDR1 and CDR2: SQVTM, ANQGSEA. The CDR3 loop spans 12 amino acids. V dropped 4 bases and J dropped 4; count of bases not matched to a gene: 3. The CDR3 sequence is CSVGGTVYGYTF. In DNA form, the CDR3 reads TGCAGCGTTGGGGGGACAGTCTATGGCTACACCTTC.

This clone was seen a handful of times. The CDR3 coding sequence is TGCGCCAGCAGCTTTAGTCGGGGTGGCTACGAGCAGTACTTC. Translation: CASSFSRGGYEQYF. V and J are TRBV5-1 and TRBJ2-5, with D possibly being TRBD2 (5 bases). The J call is in doubt because the DNA end fits TRBJ2-7 better. Germline V gene data show CDR1 as SGHRS and CDR2 as YFSETQ. This CDR3 is 14 amino acids long.

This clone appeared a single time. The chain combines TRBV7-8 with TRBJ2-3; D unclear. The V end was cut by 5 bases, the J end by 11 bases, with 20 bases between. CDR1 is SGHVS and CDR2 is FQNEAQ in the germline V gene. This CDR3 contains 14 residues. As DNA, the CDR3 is TGTGCCAGCAGCCCCCCGGTGGCTAGGATGATGCAGTATTTT. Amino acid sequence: CASSPPVARMMQYF.

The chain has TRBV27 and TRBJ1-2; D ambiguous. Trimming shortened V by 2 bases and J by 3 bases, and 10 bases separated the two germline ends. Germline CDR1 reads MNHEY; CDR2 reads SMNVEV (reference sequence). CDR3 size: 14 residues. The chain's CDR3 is CASSLISPDYGYTF. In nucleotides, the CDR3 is TGTGCCAGCAGTTTAATCTCGCCGGACTATGGCTACACCTTC.

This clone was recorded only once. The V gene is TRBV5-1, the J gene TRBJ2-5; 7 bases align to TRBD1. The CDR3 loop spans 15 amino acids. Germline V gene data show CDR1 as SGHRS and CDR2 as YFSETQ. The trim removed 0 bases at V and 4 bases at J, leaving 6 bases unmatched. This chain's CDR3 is CASSLGAAGGETQYF. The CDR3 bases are TGCGCCAGCAGCTTGGGTGCTGCAGGGGGAGAGACCCAGTACTTC.

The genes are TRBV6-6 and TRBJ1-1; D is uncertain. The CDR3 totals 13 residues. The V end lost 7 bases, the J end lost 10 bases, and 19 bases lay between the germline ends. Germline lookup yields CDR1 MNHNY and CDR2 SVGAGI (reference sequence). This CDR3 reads CASTRSEWEAAFF. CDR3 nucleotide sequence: TGTGCCAGCACCCGCTCAGAGTGGGAGGCAGCTTTCTTT.